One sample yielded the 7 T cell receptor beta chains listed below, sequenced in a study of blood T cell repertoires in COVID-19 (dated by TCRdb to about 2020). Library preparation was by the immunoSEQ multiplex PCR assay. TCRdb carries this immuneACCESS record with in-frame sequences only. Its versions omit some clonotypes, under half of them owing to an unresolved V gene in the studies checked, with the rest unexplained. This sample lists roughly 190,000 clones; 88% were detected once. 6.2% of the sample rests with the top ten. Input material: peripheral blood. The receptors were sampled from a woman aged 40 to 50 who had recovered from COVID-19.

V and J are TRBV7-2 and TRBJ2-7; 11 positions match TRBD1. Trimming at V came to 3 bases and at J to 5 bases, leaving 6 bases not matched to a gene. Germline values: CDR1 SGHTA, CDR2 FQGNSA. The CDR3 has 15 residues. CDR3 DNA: TGTGCCAGCAGCTTCCAGGGACAGGGGGTAGACGAGCAGTACTTC. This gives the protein CASSFQGQGVDEQYF.

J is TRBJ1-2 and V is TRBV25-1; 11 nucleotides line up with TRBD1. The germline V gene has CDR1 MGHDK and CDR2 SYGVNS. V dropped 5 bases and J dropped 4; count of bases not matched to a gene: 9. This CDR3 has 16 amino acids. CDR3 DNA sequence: TGTGCCAGCAGTCCCAAGTGGGGGACAGGGGGCTATGGCTACACCTTC. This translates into CASSPKWGTGGYGYTF.

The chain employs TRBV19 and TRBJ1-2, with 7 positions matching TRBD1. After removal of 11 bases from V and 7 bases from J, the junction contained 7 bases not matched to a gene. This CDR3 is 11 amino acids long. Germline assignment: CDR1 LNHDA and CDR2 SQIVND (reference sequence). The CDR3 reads CAARGGGGYTF. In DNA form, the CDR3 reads TGTGCCGCAAGAGGGGGCGGTGGCTACACCTTC.

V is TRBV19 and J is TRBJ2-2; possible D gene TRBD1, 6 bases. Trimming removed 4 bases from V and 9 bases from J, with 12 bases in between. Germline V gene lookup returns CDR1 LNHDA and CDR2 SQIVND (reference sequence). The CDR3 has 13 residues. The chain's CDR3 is CASSTGQFRELFF. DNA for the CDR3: TGTGCCAGTAGTACCGGACAGTTCCGGGAGCTGTTTTTT.

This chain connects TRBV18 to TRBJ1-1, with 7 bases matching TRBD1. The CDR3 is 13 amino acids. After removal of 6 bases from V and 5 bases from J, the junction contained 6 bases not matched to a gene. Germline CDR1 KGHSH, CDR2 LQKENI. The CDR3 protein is CASSQGGTTEAFF. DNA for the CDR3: TGTGCCAGCTCCCAGGGGGGAACAACTGAAGCTTTCTTT.

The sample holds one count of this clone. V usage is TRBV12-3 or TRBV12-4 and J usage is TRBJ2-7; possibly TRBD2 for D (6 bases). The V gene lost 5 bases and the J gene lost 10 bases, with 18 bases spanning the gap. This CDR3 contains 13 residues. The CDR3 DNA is TGTGCCAGCAGTGGAGGGACTTTTGGGGCTCAGTACTTC. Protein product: CASSGGTFGAQYF.

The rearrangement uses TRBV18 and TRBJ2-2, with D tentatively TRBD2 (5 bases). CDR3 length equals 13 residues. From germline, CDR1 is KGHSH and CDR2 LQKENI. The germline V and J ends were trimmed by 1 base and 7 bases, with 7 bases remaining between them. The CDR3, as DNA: TGTGCCAGCTCACCACAGAGGGACGGGGAGCTGTTTTTT. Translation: CASSPQRDGELFF.